This T cell receptor beta chain was identified during a study of T-cell memory formation after mild COVID-19. For the study at large: The two donors had largely donor-specific TCR clusters.

Germline-derived CDR1 and CDR2 are KGHDR and SFDVKD. V gave up 4 bases and J gave up 14 bases, with 14 bases separating them. This CDR3 has 12 amino acids. 5'RACE with constant-segment primers built TCRalpha and TCRbeta cDNA libraries with UMIs. TCRdb called the 5' RACE reads again in MiXCR, with one record for every CDR3 protein. The top ten clones hold about a third of a sample with fewer than 90,000 distinct CDR3 sequences, over 11% of them seen once. Study-wide results and limits: That cross-reactive memory joined was suggested by some responding clones appearing in pre-infection memory.

Notes on this clonotype: Its antigen is still unknown.

This sequence joins TRBV24-1 and TRBJ2-1; D call uncertain. The receptor was isolated from an adult woman who had mild COVID-19 (a few samples of this study predate the infection). Cell type and time point are not known. Source material: PBMCs or a T cell subset sorted from them (not recorded which). CDR3 region: CATSELTHPKFF. The CDR3 DNA reads TGTGCCACCAGTGAACTAACACATCCCAAGTTCTTC.